Presented here are 25 T cell receptor beta chains from one specimen sequenced in a study of T cell clones after liver transplantation. Measured with immunoSEQ multiplex PCR; TCRdb has only the in-frame clones, and not every one. Altogether tens of thousands of clones are present, 60% to 80% being singletons, with the ten largest covering around 9.7%. Sequencing was performed on CD4+ T cells from blood, taken at the 22-month timepoint. These TCRs come from a human patient who received a liver transplant. The T cells may come from the graft donor.

The chain has TRBV19 and TRBJ1-5; D is ambiguous. Trimming shortened V by 1 base and J by 3 bases, and 10 bases separated the two germline ends. There are 15 residues in the CDR3. CDR1 and CDR2 from the germline V gene are LNHDA and SQIVND (reference sequence). CDR3 nucleotide sequence: TGTGCCAGTAGTATAGTGGAGTTCTCCAATCAGCCCCAGCATTTT. This codes for CASSIVEFSNQPQHF.

V usage is TRBV7-8 and J usage is TRBJ2-5; the D is unclear. Trimming stripped 3 bases from V and 0 bases from J, with 8 bases between. The CDR3 has 14 residues. CDR1 is SGHVS, CDR2 FQNEAQ, per germline. The CDR3 loop is CASSFSDYQETQYF. The CDR3, as DNA: TGTGCCAGCAGCTTCAGCGATTACCAAGAGACCCAGTACTTC.

The chain links TRBV27 to TRBJ1-5; perhaps TRBD1 as D (5 bases). CDR1 is MNHEY and CDR2 is SMNVEV in the germline V gene (reference sequence). This CDR3 comprises 15 residues. Deletions cut 2 bases from V and 0 bases from J, with 8 bases between. The CDR3 protein is CASSLRQPSNQPQHF. CDR3 in DNA: TGTGCCAGCAGTTTACGACAGCCTAGCAATCAGCCCCAGCATTTT.

V is TRBV7-9 and J is TRBJ1-5; D unclear. Trimming cost V 1 base and J 6 bases, with 7 bases left between them. The CDR3 covers 13 residues. The germline gives CDR1 SEHNR, CDR2 FQNEAQ (reference sequence). The CDR3 DNA is TGTGCCAGCAGCTTAGACCTGGGTCAGCCCCAGCATTTT. Protein product: CASSLDLGQPQHF.

The chain joins TRBV28 to TRBJ1-5; D gene unclear. The CDR3 is 15 residues long. The germline gives CDR1 MDHEN, CDR2 SYDVKM. Trimming cost V 5 bases and J 1 base, with 12 bases left between them. The CDR3 DNA sequence: TGTGCCAGCAGTCTCCCTCAGAGGAGCAATCAGCCCCAGCATTTT. This gives the protein CASSLPQRSNQPQHF. Full variable domain (missing parts from reference TRBV28 and TRBJ1-5): DVKVTQSSRYLVKRTGEKVFLECVQDMDHENMFWYRQDPGLGLRLIYFSYDVKMKEKGDIPEGYSVSREKKERFSLILESASTNQTSMYLCASSLPQRSNQPQHFGDGTRLSIL.

This rearrangement joins TRBV6-1 to TRBJ1-6; D unclear. Germline-derived CDR1 and CDR2 are MNHNS and SASEGT. Trimming shortened V by 3 bases and J by 14 bases, and 14 bases separated the two germline ends. The CDR3 spans 13 residues. The CDR3 loop is CASSDPSRVTLHF. CDR3 DNA: TGTGCCAGCAGTGATCCCAGTCGAGTAACCCTCCACTTT.

The CDR3: CASSLRGQLKETQYF. The CDR3 nucleotides are TGCGCCAGCAGCTTAAGGGGACAGCTTAAAGAGACCCAGTACTTC. This chain joins TRBV5-1 and TRBJ2-5; 7 positions agree with TRBD1. Trimming removed 2 bases from V and 3 bases from J; junction bases left unmatched: 7. Germline values: CDR1 SGHRS, CDR2 YFSETQ. CDR3 size: 15 residues.

The V call is TRBV9, the J call TRBJ2-2; D gene ambiguous. The V end lost 0 bases, the J end lost 0 bases, and 6 bases lay between the germline ends. CDR3 length equals 15 residues. CDR1 and CDR2 from the germline V gene are SGDLS and YYNGEE. As DNA, the CDR3 is TGTGCCAGCAGCGTAGAACAACCGAACACCGGGGAGCTGTTTTTT. Protein product: CASSVEQPNTGELFF.

The rearrangement links TRBV10-1 to TRBJ1-3; D is undetermined. This CDR3 comprises 11 residues. V shed 9 bases and J shed 0 bases, with 3 bases lying between them. The germline CDR1 and CDR2 sequences are WNHNN and SYGVQD (reference sequence). The CDR3 region is CASTSGNTIYF. In nucleotides, the CDR3 is TGCGCCAGTACCTCTGGAAACACCATATATTTT.

The genes are TRBV2 and TRBJ1-1; TRBD1 is a possible D gene (5 bases). Germline CDR1 SNHLY, CDR2 FYNNEI. V lost 11 bases and J lost 1, with 14 bases in between. CDR3 length: 13 amino acids. This CDR3 reads CAGRQIPNTEAFF. Written as DNA, the CDR3 is TGTGCCGGGCGACAGATTCCGAACACTGAAGCTTTCTTT.

The chain combines TRBV7-2 with TRBJ2-7, with a possible D match to TRBD1 (6 bases). This CDR3 region has 15 residues. Germline CDR1 SGHTA, CDR2 FQGNSA. With 0 bases removed from V and 3 bases from J, the gap between germline ends came to 12 bases. The CDR3 bases are TGTGCCAGCAGCTTAGCCCCGGACAGTGTCTACGAGCAGTACTTC. Translated, it gives CASSLAPDSVYEQYF.

The chain combines TRBV2 with TRBJ2-7; a possible D gene is TRBD1 (8 bases). V was clipped by 6 bases and J by 4 bases, with 13 bases between them. The CDR3 covers 13 residues. Germline CDR1 reads SNHLY; CDR2 reads FYNNEI. The CDR3 loop is CASSGQGGYEQYF. In nucleotides, the CDR3 is TGTGCCAGCAGCGGACAGGGAGGGTACGAGCAGTACTTC.

This clone has just one count. The V call is TRBV9, the J call TRBJ2-1, with TRBD1 matching 9 bases. This CDR3 region has 15 residues. V was pared by 4 bases and J by 8 bases, with 10 bases of the junction left unmatched. In germline, CDR1 is SGDLS, CDR2 YYNGEE. The CDR3 sequence: CASSSRTGEGDEQFF. The CDR3 DNA reads as TGTGCCAGCAGCTCCCGGACAGGGGAAGGGGATGAGCAGTTCTTC.

The V call is TRBV11-1, the J call TRBJ1-6; D gene unclear. Germline CDR1 reads SGHAT; CDR2 reads FQDESV (reference sequence). The V gene lost 1 base and the J gene lost 10 bases, with 5 bases spanning the gap. CDR3 length: 12 residues. The CDR3 DNA sequence: TGTGCCAGCAGCTTAGGGTACTCACCCCTCCACTTT. Translating it yields CASSLGYSPLHF.

The table lists this clone with a count of one. The same CDR3 can be traced to other DNA sequences in this sample. The chain has TRBV6-1 and TRBJ1-2; no clear D gene. In germline, CDR1 is MNHNS, CDR2 SASEGT. V was pared by 5 bases and J by 4 bases, with 17 bases between. The length of the CDR3 is 15 residues. The CDR3 DNA is TGTGCCAGCAGTCCGAAGAACGGGTTTAGCTATGGCTACACCTTC. It is translated as CASSPKNGFSYGYTF.

The CDR3 is CASSPNRGAGELFF. The CDR3 DNA is TGTGCCAGCAGCCCTAACAGGGGGGCCGGGGAGCTGTTTTTT. This chain uses TRBV7-3 with TRBJ2-2; 8 bases are a match to TRBD1. V lost 5 bases and J lost 6; bases outside the gene matches: 5. The germline V gene has CDR1 SGHTA and CDR2 FQGTGA. CDR3 length equals 14 residues.

In its sample, this clone was seen a few times. The V call is TRBV30, the J call TRBJ1-5; 8 nucleotides line up with TRBD1. V lost 3 bases and J lost 7; bases outside the gene matches: 5. CDR1 is GTSNPN and CDR2 is SVGIG in the germline V gene (reference sequence). The CDR3 consists of 13 residues. The CDR3 protein is CAWSLQGEQPQHF. In DNA, the CDR3 is TGTGCCTGGAGCCTACAGGGGGAGCAGCCCCAGCATTTT.

CDR3 residues: CASSLGLGGVNTEAFF. The CDR3 DNA is TGTGCCAGCAGCTTAGGTTTGGGAGGGGTGAACACTGAAGCTTTCTTT. J is TRBJ1-1 and V is TRBV7-3; possible D gene TRBD1, 5 bases. Per germline, CDR1 SGHTA and CDR2 FQGTGA. The germline V and J ends were trimmed by 2 bases and 0 bases, with 13 bases remaining between them. This CDR3 is 16 amino acids long.

This clone was seen a single time. The chain is built from TRBV4-1 and TRBJ1-6, with 9 bases that match TRBD1. The CDR3 extends over 16 amino acids. CDR1 is MGHRA and CDR2 is YSYEKL in the germline V gene. V was pared by 4 bases and J by 12 bases, with 13 bases of the junction left unmatched. The CDR3 bases are TGCGCCAGCAGCCCGTACGGTGGGACAGGGACTCTACCCCTCCACTTT. Amino acid sequence: CASSPYGGTGTLPLHF.

This clone occurred once. V usage is TRBV6-5 and J usage is TRBJ2-4; 10 bases match TRBD2. This CDR3 has 16 amino acids. The V segment lost 3 bases and the J segment 10 bases; nucleotides outside the gene matches: 12. Per the germline V gene, CDR1 is MNHEY and CDR2 is SVGAGI. The CDR3 nucleotides read TGTGCCAGCAGTTATCCAAGCGGGGGGGCCGCTTGGATTCAGTACTTC. It specifies CASSYPSGGAAWIQYF.

The gene calls are TRBV5-6 and TRBJ2-6, with D possibly being TRBD1 or TRBD2 (5 bases each). From germline, CDR1 is SGHDT and CDR2 YYEEEE. The CDR3 consists of 15 residues. V was trimmed by 3 bases and J by 3 bases, leaving 10 bases between them. This CDR3 reads CASSWGRGGANVLTF. The CDR3 DNA reads as TGTGCCAGCAGCTGGGGCCGGGGTGGGGCCAACGTCCTGACTTTC.

The chain joins TRBV18 to TRBJ1-6, with 7 bases identical to TRBD1. The CDR3 has 14 residues. Germline V gene data show CDR1 as KGHSH and CDR2 as LQKENI. V trimming: 5 bases; J trimming: 13 bases; junction bases outside the gene matches: 11. In DNA, the CDR3 is TGTGCCAGCTCAGCAGGGGGTACAGGTGATCCCCTCCACTTT. It yields the protein CASSAGGTGDPLHF.

This chain connects TRBV6-1 to TRBJ1-2; D not certain. This CDR3 region has 13 residues. The V gene's germline CDR1 is MNHNS and CDR2 SASEGT. Trimming left V 4 bases short and J 1 base short, with 7 bases between. The CDR3 DNA reads as TGTGCCAGCAGTGTTGAAATTAACTATGGCTACACCTTC. Its translation: CASSVEINYGYTF.

This chain links TRBV28 with TRBJ1-2; 7 positions match TRBD1. The V segment lost 5 bases and the J segment 8 bases; nucleotides outside the gene matches: 5. The CDR3 totals 12 residues. CDR1 and CDR2 (germline): MDHEN, SYDVKM. Here the CDR3 DNA reads TGTGCCAGCAGTAGACAGGGCAGGGGCTACACCTTC. Encoded protein: CASSRQGRGYTF.

The rearrangement links TRBV19 to TRBJ1-2, with 7 bases fitting TRBD1. Germline CDR1 is LNHDA and CDR2 is SQIVND (reference sequence). After removal of 5 bases from V and 3 bases from J, the junction contained 9 bases not matched to a gene. The CDR3 has 15 residues. CDR3: CASSVFPDRDYGYTF. CDR3 DNA: TGTGCCAGTAGTGTTTTCCCCGACAGGGACTATGGCTACACCTTC.